This TCR beta chain was recovered during a study of blood T cell repertoires in COVID-19. As for the study in general: Acute-phase and convalescent COVID-19 samples originated in the United States, Italy and Spain. Sample material is recorded as cDNA or gDNA derived from T cells, B-cell-depleted T cells, or PBMCs.

Looked up from germline, CDR1 is SGDLS and CDR2 is YYNGEE. The CDR3 sequence is 16 residues long. The V and J ends lost 0 bases and 0 bases respectively, with 10 bases between them. The table lists this clone with a count of one. Original processing notes: By means of reference gene primer amplification, nucleated cell counts were estimated. The repertoire was sequenced with immunoSEQ multiplex PCR; TCRdb's copy has only in-frame clones and lacks some. V, J and clone size are those of that table, while D and trimming were read from the DNA. In the table there are more than 95,000 clones, around 81% of which are singletons.

The sequence came from a man older than 75 with acute or convalescent COVID-19. The chain joins TRBV9 to TRBJ2-1; D gene unclear. Material: peripheral blood. The CDR3 bases are TGTGCCAGCAGCGTAGGTGTCTCGAGCTCCTACAATGAGCAGTTCTTC. Protein: CASSVGVSSSYNEQFF.